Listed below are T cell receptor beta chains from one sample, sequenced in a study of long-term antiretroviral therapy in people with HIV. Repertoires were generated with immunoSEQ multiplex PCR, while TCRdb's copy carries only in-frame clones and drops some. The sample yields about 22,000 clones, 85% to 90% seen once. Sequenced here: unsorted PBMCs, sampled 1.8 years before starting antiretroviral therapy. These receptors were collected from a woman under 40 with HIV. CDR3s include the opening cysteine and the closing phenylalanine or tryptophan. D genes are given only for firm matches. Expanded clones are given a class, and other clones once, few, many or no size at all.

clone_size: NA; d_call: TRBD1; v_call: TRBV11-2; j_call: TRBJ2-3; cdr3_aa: CASSLVGRGRLTDTQYF; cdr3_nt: TGTGCCAGCAGCTTAGTCGGCAGGGGGCGGTTGACAGATACGCAGTATTTT
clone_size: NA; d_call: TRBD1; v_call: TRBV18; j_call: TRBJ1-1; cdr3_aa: CASSRDRETEAFF; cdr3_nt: TGTGCCAGCTCGCGGGACAGGGAGACTGAAGCTTTCTTT
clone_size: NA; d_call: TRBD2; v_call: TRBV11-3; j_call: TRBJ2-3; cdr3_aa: CASSVSGGVGDTQYF; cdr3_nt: TGTGCCAGCAGCGTTAGCGGGGGGGTAGGAGATACGCAGTATTTT
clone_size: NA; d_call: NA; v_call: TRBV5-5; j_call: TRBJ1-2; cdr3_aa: CASSLVTKGTYGYTF; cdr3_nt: TGTGCCAGCAGCTTGGTAACCAAGGGGACCTATGGCTACACCTTC
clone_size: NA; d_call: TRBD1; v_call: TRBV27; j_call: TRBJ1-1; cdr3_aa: CASIGIPGQGNTEAFF; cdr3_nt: TGTGCCAGCATCGGTATACCCGGACAGGGGAACACTGAAGCTTTCTTT
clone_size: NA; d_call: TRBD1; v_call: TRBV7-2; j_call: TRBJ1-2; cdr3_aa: CASSWGQFVDGYTF; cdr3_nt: TGTGCCAGCAGCTGGGGACAGTTTGTTGATGGCTACACCTTC
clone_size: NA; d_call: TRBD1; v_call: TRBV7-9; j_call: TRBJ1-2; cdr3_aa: CASSLQGAMNGYTF; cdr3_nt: TGTGCCAGCAGCTTACAGGGGGCGATGAATGGCTACACCTTC
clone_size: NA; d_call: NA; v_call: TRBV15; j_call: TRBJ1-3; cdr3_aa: CATSREPGGTIYF; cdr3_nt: TGTGCCACCAGCAGGGAACCCGGGGGCACCATATATTTT
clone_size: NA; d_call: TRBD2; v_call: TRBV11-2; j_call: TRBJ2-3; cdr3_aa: CASSFILSGGATDTQYF; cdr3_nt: TGTGCCAGCAGCTTCATACTTAGCGGGGGGGCGACAGATACGCAGTATTTT
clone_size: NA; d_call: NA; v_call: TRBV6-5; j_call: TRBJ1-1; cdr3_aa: CASSRGRDTEAFF; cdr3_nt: TGTGCCAGCAGTCGCGGGCGGGACACTGAAGCTTTCTTT
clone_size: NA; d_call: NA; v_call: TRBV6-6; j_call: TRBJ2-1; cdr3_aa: CASSYQGYNEQFF; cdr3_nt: TGTGCCAGCAGCTACCAGGGGTACAATGAGCAGTTCTTC
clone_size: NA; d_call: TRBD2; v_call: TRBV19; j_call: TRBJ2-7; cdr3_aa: CASKSGGSSYEQYF; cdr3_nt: TGTGCCAGTAAGAGCGGGGGGTCCTCCTACGAGCAGTACTTC
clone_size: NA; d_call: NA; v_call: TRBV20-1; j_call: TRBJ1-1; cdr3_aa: CSVTGSTEAFF; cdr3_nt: TGCAGTGTAACAGGGAGCACTGAAGCTTTCTTT
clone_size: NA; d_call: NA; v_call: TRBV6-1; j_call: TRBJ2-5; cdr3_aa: CASSAQQGRETQYF; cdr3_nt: TGTGCCAGCAGTGCCCAACAGGGTCGGGAGACCCAGTACTTC
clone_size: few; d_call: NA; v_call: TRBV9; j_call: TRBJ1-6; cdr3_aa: CASSSGTTPSPLHF; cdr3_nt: TGTGCCAGCAGCTCCGGGACAACTCCTTCACCCCTCCACTTT
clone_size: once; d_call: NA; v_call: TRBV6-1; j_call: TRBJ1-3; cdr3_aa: CASSEAVPGNTIYF; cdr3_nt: TGTGCCAGCAGTGAAGCAGTTCCTGGAAACACCATATATTTT
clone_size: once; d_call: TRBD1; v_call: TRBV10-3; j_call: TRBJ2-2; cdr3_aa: CAIGGLDRGNTGELFF; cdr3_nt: TGTGCCATCGGGGGATTGGACAGGGGCAACACCGGGGAGCTGTTTTTT
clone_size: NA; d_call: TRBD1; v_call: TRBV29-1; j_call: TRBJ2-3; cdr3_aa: CSVETGGFSDTQYF; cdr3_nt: TGCAGCGTTGAGACAGGGGGTTTCTCAGATACGCAGTATTTT
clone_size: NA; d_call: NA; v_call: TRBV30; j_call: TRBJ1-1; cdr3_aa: CAWRAVLFDTEAFF; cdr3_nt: TGTGCCTGGAGAGCAGTGCTGTTTGACACTGAAGCTTTCTTT
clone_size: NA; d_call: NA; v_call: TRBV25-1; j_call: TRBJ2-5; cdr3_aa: CASSEFRETQYF; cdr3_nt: TGTGCCAGCAGTGAATTCCGGGAGACCCAGTACTTC
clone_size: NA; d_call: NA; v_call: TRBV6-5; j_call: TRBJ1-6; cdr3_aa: CASSSKGSPLHF; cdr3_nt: TGTGCCAGCAGTTCAAAGGGCTCACCCCTCCACTTT
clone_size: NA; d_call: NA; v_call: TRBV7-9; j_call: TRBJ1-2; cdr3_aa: CASSLDRPAGYNYGYTF; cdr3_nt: TGTGCCAGCAGCTTAGACCGCCCGGCAGGCTACAACTATGGCTACACCTTC
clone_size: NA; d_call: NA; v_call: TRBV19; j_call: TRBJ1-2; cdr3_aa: CASSDRDVYGYTF; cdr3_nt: TGTGCCAGTAGTGACAGAGATGTCTATGGCTACACCTTC
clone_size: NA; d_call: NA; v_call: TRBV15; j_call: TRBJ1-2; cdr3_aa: CATSRDRGDNYGYTF; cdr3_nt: TGTGCCACCAGCAGAGATCGGGGGGACAACTATGGCTACACCTTC
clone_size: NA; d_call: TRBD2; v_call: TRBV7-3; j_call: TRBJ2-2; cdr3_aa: CASSSRAGFRGGSTGELFF; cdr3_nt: TGTGCCAGCAGCAGCCGAGCCGGATTCCGGGGGGGCAGTACCGGGGAGCTGTTTTTT
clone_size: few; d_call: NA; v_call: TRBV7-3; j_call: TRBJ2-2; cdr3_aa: CASSLRPSGQGRTGELFF; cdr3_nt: TGTGCCAGCAGCTTAAGGCCGTCAGGGCAGGGCCGGACCGGGGAGCTGTTTTTT
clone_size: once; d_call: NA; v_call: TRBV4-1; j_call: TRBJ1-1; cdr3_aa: CASSQESPRGNTEAFF; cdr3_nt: TGCGCCAGCAGCCAAGAGAGTCCTAGGGGAAACACTGAAGCTTTCTTT
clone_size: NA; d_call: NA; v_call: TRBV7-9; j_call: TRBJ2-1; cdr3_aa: CASSMIWTTYNEQFF; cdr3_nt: TGTGCCAGCAGCATGATCTGGACGACCTACAATGAGCAGTTCTTC
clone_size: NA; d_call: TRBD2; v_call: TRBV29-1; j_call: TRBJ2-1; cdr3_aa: CSVVSGTSGWEQFF; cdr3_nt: TGCAGCGTAGTCTCCGGGACTAGCGGTTGGGAGCAGTTCTTC
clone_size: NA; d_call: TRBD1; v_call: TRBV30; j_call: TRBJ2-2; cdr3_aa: CAWSATGGYGTGELFF; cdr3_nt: TGTGCCTGGAGTGCCACAGGGGGATATGGCACCGGGGAGCTGTTTTTT
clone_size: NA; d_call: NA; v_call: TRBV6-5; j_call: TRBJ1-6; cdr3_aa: CASSSETVDSPLHF; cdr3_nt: TGTGCCAGCAGTTCAGAGACAGTGGACTCACCCCTCCACTTT
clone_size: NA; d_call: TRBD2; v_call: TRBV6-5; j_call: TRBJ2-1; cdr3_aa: CASSQRGAAWHEQFF; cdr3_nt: TGTGCCAGCAGTCAGCGGGGGGCCGCCTGGCATGAGCAGTTCTTC
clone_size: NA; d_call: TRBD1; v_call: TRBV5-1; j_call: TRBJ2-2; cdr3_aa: CASSSGRDRVSGELFF; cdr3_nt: TGCGCCAGCAGCTCTGGCCGGGACAGGGTCTCCGGGGAGCTGTTTTTT
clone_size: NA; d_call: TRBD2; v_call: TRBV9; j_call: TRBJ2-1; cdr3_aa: CASRRGLAGGVSEQFF; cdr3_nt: TGTGCCAGCAGGAGAGGATTAGCGGGGGGGGTATCTGAGCAGTTCTTC
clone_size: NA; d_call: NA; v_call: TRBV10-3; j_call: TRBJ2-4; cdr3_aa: CAISESRGSGADHIQYF; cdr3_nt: TGTGCCATCAGTGAGTCTCGGGGTTCAGGGGCCGACCACATTCAGTACTTC
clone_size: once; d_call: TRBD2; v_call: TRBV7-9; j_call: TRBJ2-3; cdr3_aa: CASTPGPGLAGRVDTQYF; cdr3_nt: TGTGCCAGCACCCCCGGCCCGGGACTAGCGGGGCGAGTAGATACGCAGTATTTT
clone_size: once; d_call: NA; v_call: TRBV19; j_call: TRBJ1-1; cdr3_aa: CASREKYTEAFF; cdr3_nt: TGTGCCAGTAGAGAAAAATACACTGAAGCTTTCTTT
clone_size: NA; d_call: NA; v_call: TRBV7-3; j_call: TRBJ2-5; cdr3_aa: CASSLGRQETQYF; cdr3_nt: TGTGCCAGCAGCCTTGGGCGCCAAGAGACCCAGTACTTC
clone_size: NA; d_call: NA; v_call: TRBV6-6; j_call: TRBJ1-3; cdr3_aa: CASSYSKGGKGNTIYF; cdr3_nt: TGTGCCAGCAGTTACTCTAAAGGGGGGAAGGGAAACACCATATATTTT
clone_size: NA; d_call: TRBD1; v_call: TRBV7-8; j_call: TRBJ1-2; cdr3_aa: CASSLGGDRGYGYTF; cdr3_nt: TGTGCCAGCAGCTTAGGTGGGGACAGGGGCTATGGCTACACCTTC
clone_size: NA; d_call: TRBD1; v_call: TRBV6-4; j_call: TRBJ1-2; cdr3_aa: CASSPGTATNYGYTF; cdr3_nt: TGTGCCAGCAGTCCCGGGACAGCGACTAACTATGGCTACACCTTC
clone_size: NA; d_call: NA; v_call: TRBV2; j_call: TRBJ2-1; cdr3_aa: CASSPPSIGEQFF; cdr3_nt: TGTGCCAGCAGTCCCCCTAGCATTGGTGAGCAGTTCTTC
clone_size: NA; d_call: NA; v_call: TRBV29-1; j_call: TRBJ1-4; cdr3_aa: CSAIFWGEVEKLFF; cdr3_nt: TGCAGCGCCATCTTCTGGGGGGAAGTAGAAAAACTGTTTTTT
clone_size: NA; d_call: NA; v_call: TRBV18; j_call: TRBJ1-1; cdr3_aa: CASSHREDTEAFF; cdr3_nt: TGTGCCAGCTCCCACAGGGAGGACACTGAAGCTTTCTTT
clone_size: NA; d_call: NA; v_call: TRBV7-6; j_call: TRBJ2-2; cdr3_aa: CASSYHTGELFF; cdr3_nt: TGTGCCAGCAGCTACCATACCGGGGAGCTGTTTTTT
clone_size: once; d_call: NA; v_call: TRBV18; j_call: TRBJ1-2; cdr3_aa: CASSPFPIPGEDGYTF; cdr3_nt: TGTGCCAGCTCACCATTTCCGATACCCGGGGAAGATGGCTACACCTTC
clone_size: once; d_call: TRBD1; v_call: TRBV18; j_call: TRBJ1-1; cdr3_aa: CASSPKGTGGKAEAFF; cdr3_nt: TGTGCCAGCTCACCAAAAGGGACAGGGGGTAAGGCTGAAGCTTTCTTT
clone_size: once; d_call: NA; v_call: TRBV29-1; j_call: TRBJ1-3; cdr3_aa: CSGSTGSGNTIYF; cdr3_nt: TGCAGCGGCTCCACAGGATCTGGAAACACCATATATTTT
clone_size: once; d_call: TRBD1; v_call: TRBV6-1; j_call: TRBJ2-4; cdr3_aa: CASSELGTVPNIQYF; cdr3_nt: TGTGCCAGCAGTGAACTCGGGACAGTACCCAACATTCAGTACTTC
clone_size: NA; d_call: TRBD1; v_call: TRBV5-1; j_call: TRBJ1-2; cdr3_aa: CASSLGGQGSYGYTF; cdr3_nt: TGCGCCAGCAGCTTGGGCGGACAGGGGAGTTATGGCTACACCTTC
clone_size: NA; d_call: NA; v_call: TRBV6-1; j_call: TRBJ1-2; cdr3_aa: CASSNSYGYTF; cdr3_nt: TGTGCCAGCAGTAACAGCTATGGCTACACCTTC
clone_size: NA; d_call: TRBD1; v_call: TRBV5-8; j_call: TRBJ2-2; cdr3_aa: CASSLGQGAGELFF; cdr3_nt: TGTGCCAGCAGCTTGGGACAGGGGGCCGGGGAGCTGTTTTTT
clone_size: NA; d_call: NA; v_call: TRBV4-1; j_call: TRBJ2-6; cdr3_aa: CASSQAGPPLSGANVLTF; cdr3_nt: TGCGCCAGCAGCCAAGCCGGGCCACCACTCTCTGGGGCCAACGTCCTGACTTTC
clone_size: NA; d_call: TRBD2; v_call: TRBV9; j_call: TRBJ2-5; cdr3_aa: CASSVEARLAGGRGTQYF; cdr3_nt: TGTGCCAGCAGCGTTGAGGCCCGACTAGCGGGTGGCCGGGGGACCCAGTACTTC
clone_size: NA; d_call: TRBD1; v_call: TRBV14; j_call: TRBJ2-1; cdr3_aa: CASRGTGISVGEQFF; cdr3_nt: TGTGCCAGCAGAGGGACAGGGATTTCTGTCGGTGAGCAGTTCTTC
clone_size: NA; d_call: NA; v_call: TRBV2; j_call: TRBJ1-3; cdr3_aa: CASSFDSGNTIYF; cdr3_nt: TGTGCCAGTAGCTTCGACTCTGGAAACACCATATATTTT
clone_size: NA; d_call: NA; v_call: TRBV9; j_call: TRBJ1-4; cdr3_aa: CASSVIEGEKLFF; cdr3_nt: TGTGCCAGCAGCGTAATAGAGGGCGAAAAACTGTTTTTT